This passage covers 11 T cell receptor beta chains from one sample sequenced in a study of OX40 agonist ivuxolimab in advanced cancers. Sequencing was performed with immunoSEQ multiplex PCR; in TCRdb, only in-frame clones are kept and a portion is missing. Of 20,000 to 25,000 clones listed, around four fifths are singletons. The sequences come from CD4+ or CD8+ T cells sorted from blood, collected in a trial of the OX40 agonist ivuxolimab. All receptors come from an adult with an advanced solid tumor such as melanoma, head and neck, liver or kidney cancer.

The rearrangement uses TRBV14 and TRBJ2-5; D is perhaps TRBD1 or TRBD2 (5 bases each). The ends were cut back, 1 base at V and 3 bases at J, with 9 bases in the middle. Per the germline V gene, CDR1 is SGHDN and CDR2 is FVKESK. This CDR3 contains 14 residues. CDR3 nucleotides: TGTGCCAGCAGCCAAGTGCTGGGGGAAGAGACCCAGTACTTC. Amino acids: CASSQVLGEETQYF.

This clone occurred once. The chain uses TRBV5-1 and TRBJ1-2; 9 nucleotides match TRBD1. This CDR3 contains 17 residues. After removal of 4 bases from V and 1 base from J, the junction contained 11 bases not matched to a gene. CDR1 is SGHRS and CDR2 is YFSETQ in the germline V gene. The CDR3 nucleotides read TGCGCCAGCAGCCCCGGAGCGGGGACAGGGATTAACTATGGCTACACCTTC. Amino acids: CASSPGAGTGINYGYTF.

The chain uses TRBV7-6 and TRBJ1-4, with TRBD1 identical over 8 bases. This CDR3 is built from 14 residues. Trimming removed 5 bases from V and 8 bases from J; junction bases left unmatched: 7. The V gene's germline CDR1 is SGHVS and CDR2 FNYEAQ. Written as DNA, the CDR3 is TGTGCCAGCAGCCCCGGGACAGGAGAAGAAAAACTGTTTTTT. Residues: CASSPGTGEEKLFF.

The V and J genes are TRBV7-2 and TRBJ2-2; 14 positions match TRBD2. Looked up from germline, CDR1 is SGHTA and CDR2 is FQGNSA. V lost 5 bases and J lost 7; bases outside the gene matches: 6. This CDR3 has 16 amino acids. The DNA of the CDR3 is TGTGCCAGCAGCCTACCGGGACTAGCGGGGGTCGGGGAGCTGTTTTTT. Translation: CASSLPGLAGVGELFF.

This chain joins TRBV9 and TRBJ2-1; tentative D call: TRBD2 (5 bases). V lost 1 base and J 4 bases, leaving 15 bases between the germline ends. Germline V CDR1 and CDR2: SGDLS, YYNGEE. CDR3 length equals 16 residues. As DNA, the CDR3 is TGTGCCAGCAGCGTATATGGCCGCGACTATTACAATGAGCAGTTCTTC. It yields the protein CASSVYGRDYYNEQFF. The complete variable domain, with remaining parts taken from reference TRBV9 and TRBJ2-1, reads DSGVTQTPKHLITATGQRVTLRCSPRSGDLSVYWYQQSLDQGLQFLIQYYNGEERAKGNILERFSAQQFPDLHSELNLSSLELGDSALYFCASSVYGRDYYNEQFFGPGTRLTVL.

V and J are TRBV11-2 and TRBJ2-1; TRBD2 aligns across 8 bases. This CDR3 is built from 11 residues. V trimming: 5 bases; J trimming: 12 bases; junction bases outside the gene matches: 3. The V gene's germline CDR1 is SGHAT and CDR2 FQNNGV. The DNA for the CDR3 is TGTGCCAGCAGCCCCCTAGCGGGGCAGTTCTTC. Its protein product is CASSPLAGQFF.

The rearrangement joins TRBV27 to TRBJ2-7; 10 bases map to TRBD1. Germline loops: CDR1 MNHEY, CDR2 SMNVEV (reference sequence). This CDR3 comprises 17 residues. V was pared by 4 bases and J by 5 bases, with 14 bases of the junction left unmatched. CDR3 DNA sequence: TGTGCCAGCAGTTCGACCCTTCCGGGACAGGGGTTACACGAGCAGTACTTC. It is translated as CASSSTLPGQGLHEQYF.

In its sample, this clone was seen once. This chain joins TRBV2 and TRBJ1-1; D is undetermined. Germline lookup yields CDR1 SNHLY and CDR2 FYNNEI. CDR3 length: 16 amino acids. Trimming pared 10 bases from V and 1 base from J, leaving 22 bases between. CDR3 nucleotide sequence: TGTGCCACACCTGCGCCCAATAACGATAAGAACACTGAAGCTTTCTTT. Amino acids: CATPAPNNDKNTEAFF.

This rearrangement joins TRBV6-6 to TRBJ1-5; possible D gene TRBD1, 6 bases. This CDR3 is built from 13 residues. Germline loops: CDR1 MNHNY, CDR2 SVGAGI (reference sequence). Trimming left V 7 bases short and J 3 bases short, with 10 bases between. The CDR3 DNA reads TGTGCCAGCACCGGACAGAACAATCAGCCCCAGCATTTT. It is translated as CASTGQNNQPQHF.

V gene TRBV30 combines with J gene TRBJ1-5; a possible D gene is TRBD1 (6 bases). Germline values: CDR1 GTSNPN, CDR2 SVGIG (reference sequence). The CDR3 loop spans 15 amino acids. V was clipped by 2 bases and J by 5 bases, with 16 bases between them. Written as DNA, the CDR3 is TGTGCCTGGAGTACCCCCGGGACACTTTATCAGCCCCAGCATTTT. Protein sequence: CAWSTPGTLYQPQHF.

The chain recombines TRBV19 with TRBJ2-2; 7 bases match TRBD2. The germline gives CDR1 LNHDA, CDR2 SQIVND (reference sequence). V was pared by 4 bases and J by 5 bases, with 7 bases of the junction left unmatched. The CDR3 contains 15 residues. The CDR3 loop is CASSRVGLGTGELFF. CDR3 nucleotide sequence: TGTGCCAGTAGTAGGGTAGGACTAGGTACCGGGGAGCTGTTTTTT.